The next 15 T cell receptor beta chains were all read from a single sample in a study of cytomegalovirus exposure and HLA in healthy donors. The primer mix had 60 Vbeta and 13 Jbeta primers. Generated by immunoSEQ multiplex PCR, the TCRdb table keeps only in-frame clones and is missing some. Of roughly 150,000 clones in the sample, over 80% were seen once. The material sequenced was PBMCs. The receptors originated from a girl under 18 in good health and CMV-seropositive.

The genes are TRBV5-1 and TRBJ2-7; TRBD1 aligns across 7 bases. V lost 0 bases and J lost 7; bases outside the gene matches: 10. The germline CDR1 and CDR2 sequences are SGHRS and YFSETQ. The CDR3 has 15 residues. The CDR3 region is CASSLDRQGVGEQYF. Written as DNA, the CDR3 is TGCGCCAGCAGCTTGGATCGACAGGGTGTGGGGGAGCAGTACTTC.

This sequence joins TRBV7-2 and TRBJ2-7, with D perhaps TRBD1 (8 bases). The V end was cut by 4 bases, the J end by 2 bases, with 12 bases between. The CDR3 is 14 amino acids. Germline V lookup: CDR1 SGHTA, CDR2 FQGNSA. DNA of the CDR3: TGTGCCAGCAGCTATACAGGGGGGGCCTACGAGCAGTACTTC. Amino acids: CASSYTGGAYEQYF.

CDR3: CASSHPGLEQFF. CDR3 in DNA: TGCGCCAGCAGCCATCCAGGGTTGGAGCAGTTCTTC. V is TRBV4-1 and J is TRBJ2-1, with D tentatively TRBD1 (5 bases). V was cut by 3 bases and J by 10 bases, with 10 bases left in between. This CDR3 region has 12 residues. Germline lookup yields CDR1 MGHRA and CDR2 YSYEKL.

The V gene is TRBV28, the J gene TRBJ2-7; TRBD2 agrees at 7 bases. After removal of 5 bases from V and 3 bases from J, the junction contained 4 bases not matched to a gene. Germline V CDR1 and CDR2: MDHEN, SYDVKM. The CDR3 covers 13 residues. In DNA form, the CDR3 reads TGTGCCAGCAGTAACGGGAGGATCTACGAGCAGTACTTC. Its protein is CASSNGRIYEQYF.

This clone was observed a few times. The genes are TRBV15 and TRBJ1-1; 10 bases are shared with TRBD1. V lost 5 bases, J lost 5 bases, and 8 bases stayed unmatched. CDR1 LNHNV and CDR2 YYDKDF come from the germline V gene (reference sequence). CDR3 length: 15 residues. The CDR3 spells CATSVDRGRQTEAFF. The CDR3 DNA follows: TGTGCCACCAGCGTTGACAGGGGGCGGCAGACTGAAGCTTTCTTT.

This rearrangement joins TRBV5-1 to TRBJ1-2, with 9 bases fitting TRBD1. This CDR3 is built from 15 residues. The V gene end was trimmed by 4 bases and the J gene end by 2 bases; junction bases not matched to a gene: 6. Per the germline V gene, CDR1 is SGHRS and CDR2 is YFSETQ. The CDR3 here is CASSATGTGNYGYTF. In DNA, the CDR3 is TGCGCCAGCAGCGCGACCGGGACAGGGAACTATGGCTACACCTTC. Supplemented by reference TRBV5-1 and TRBJ1-2, the full variable domain reads KAGVTQTPRYLIKTRGQQVTLSCSPISGHRSVSWYQQTPGQGLQFLFEYFSETQRNKGNFPGRFSGRQFSNSRSEMNVSTLELGDSALYLCASSATGTGNYGYTFGSGTRLTVV.

The chain has TRBV10-1 and TRBJ2-7, with D possibly being TRBD2 (6 bases). The V end lost 8 bases, the J end lost 0 bases, and 11 bases lay between the germline ends. The CDR3 extends over 13 amino acids. Germline V gives CDR1 WNHNN, CDR2 SYGVQD (reference sequence). CDR3 sequence: CASGDGSSYEQYF. The CDR3 nucleotides read TGCGCCAGCGGGGACGGGAGCTCCTACGAGCAGTACTTC.

This chain joins TRBV9 and TRBJ1-1; unclear D gene. Germline V gene lookup returns CDR1 SGDLS and CDR2 YYNGEE. CDR3 length: 15 residues. Trimming took off 7 bases at V and 2 bases at J, with 18 bases between the two ends. This CDR3 is CASREAAGGNTEAFF. The CDR3 DNA is TGTGCCAGCCGGGAGGCTGCGGGTGGAAACACTGAAGCTTTCTTT.

The chain employs TRBV27 and TRBJ1-1; 7 bases are a match to TRBD1. J lost 1 base, V lost 7 bases, and 6 bases had no gene match. The CDR3 runs 14 residues. Germline V gene lookup returns CDR1 MNHEY and CDR2 SMNVEV (reference sequence). CDR3 sequence (DNA): TGTGCCAGCAAGCAACAGGGGAAGAACACTGAAGCTTTCTTT. Translated, it gives CASKQQGKNTEAFF.

This clone was seen a few times. The chain links TRBV18 to TRBJ2-3; TRBD1 agrees at 7 bases. V gave up 4 bases and J gave up 0 bases; unmatched junction bases: 13. CDR1 KGHSH and CDR2 LQKENI come from the germline V gene. The CDR3 has 18 residues. This CDR3 is CASSLTGTDYTSTDTQYF. The CDR3 region has the DNA TGTGCCAGCTCACTGACCGGGACAGATTATACAAGCACAGATACGCAGTATTTT.

The gene calls are TRBV11-2 and TRBJ1-2, with D uncertain. Germline-derived CDR1 and CDR2 are SGHAT and FQNNGV. The V end lost 0 bases, the J end lost 3 bases, and 8 bases lay between the germline ends. The CDR3 loop spans 14 amino acids. In nucleotides, the CDR3 is TGTGCCAGCAGCTTAGATCCGGACTACTATGGCTACACCTTC. This gives the protein CASSLDPDYYGYTF.

This chain connects TRBV19 to TRBJ1-2, with TRBD1 identical over 9 bases. The CDR3 contains 15 residues. V trimming: 5 bases; J trimming: 6 bases; junction bases outside the gene matches: 10. Germline CDR1 is LNHDA and CDR2 is SQIVND (reference sequence). The CDR3 sequence is CASSSRDRDFNGYTF. The CDR3 DNA follows: TGTGCCAGTAGTTCCCGGGACAGGGATTTTAATGGCTACACCTTC.

CDR3 sequence reads: CASSEDGEGNTIYF. The CDR3 nucleotides are TGTGCCAGCAGTGAAGACGGGGAAGGAAACACCATATATTTT. The V gene is TRBV6-1, the J gene TRBJ1-3; no clear D. In germline, CDR1 is MNHNS, CDR2 SASEGT. Trimming pared 1 base from V and 4 bases from J, leaving 8 bases between. The CDR3 covers 14 residues.

The chain joins TRBV27 to TRBJ2-3, with D perhaps TRBD2 (6 bases). Germline CDR1 MNHEY, CDR2 SMNVEV (reference sequence). This CDR3 region has 13 residues. With 4 bases removed from V and 4 bases from J, the gap between germline ends came to 9 bases. In DNA, the CDR3 is TGTGCCAGCAGTTGGGGGGTCCCAGATACGCAGTATTTT. As protein: CASSWGVPDTQYF.

The DNA for the CDR3 is TGTGCCAGCAGCAGATTAACGGGGGGCTCTTGGGCTGAAGCTTTCTTT. It encodes CASSRLTGGSWAEAFF. The chain has TRBV5-5 and TRBJ1-1; D possibly corresponds to TRBD1 (6 bases). The CDR3 totals 16 residues. The germline V gene has CDR1 SGHKS and CDR2 YYEKEE (reference sequence). V lost 4 bases, J lost 6 bases, and 22 bases lay in between.